The present TCR beta chain was sequenced within a study of blood T cell repertoires in COVID-19. Recovery among Cohort 3 donors was established by two negative PCRs, clearance, or symptom resolution. Clones were sequenced by immunoSEQ multiplex PCR, and TCRdb holds only the in-frame ones, with some missing. The sample holds about 280,000 clones, around 85% seen once. What was sequenced was PBMCs or T cells enriched from blood (not recorded which). The origin of this receptor is a woman aged 50 to 60 who had recovered from COVID-19.

CDR3 protein: CASSSTGTGVDNEQFF. The CDR3 DNA reads TGTGCCAGCAGCTCCACCGGGACAGGGGTAGACAATGAGCAGTTCTTC. This sequence joins TRBV7-2 and TRBJ2-1; 10 bases map to TRBD1. The junction had 8 bases not matched to a gene; V was cut back by 4 bases and J by 5 bases. This CDR3 comprises 16 residues. CDR1 SGHTA and CDR2 FQGNSA come from the germline V gene.